One sample yielded the 26 T cell receptor beta chains listed below, sequenced in a study of T cells in tumors after PD-1 blockade. The data were produced by immunoSEQ multiplex PCR, yet TCRdb's version contains in-frame clones alone and is incomplete. This sample carries around 5,000 clones, 60% to 75% of them seen once, and the ten largest clones take approximately 32%. The sample consisted of tumor tissue, taken before anti-PD-1 treatment. The origin of the receptors is a human donor with cutaneous squamous cell carcinoma.

The chain carries TRBV2 and TRBJ2-1, with 7 bases that match TRBD1. This CDR3 has 15 amino acids. Germline lookup yields CDR1 SNHLY and CDR2 FYNNEI. V dropped 2 bases and J dropped 4; count of bases not matched to a gene: 5. The CDR3 sequence is CASSENVQGYNEQFF. CDR3 nucleotide sequence: TGTGCCAGCAGTGAAAACGTACAGGGGTACAATGAGCAGTTCTTC.

This chain connects TRBV18 to TRBJ2-5; weak D call: TRBD1 (5 bases). Between the trimmed V and J ends, which lost 2 bases and 3 bases, there was a span of 7 bases. There are 13 residues in the CDR3. Germline assignment: CDR1 KGHSH and CDR2 LQKENI. CDR3 bases: TGTGCCAGCTCACCAGAGACAGAAGAGACCCAGTACTTC. This codes for CASSPETEETQYF.

This rearrangement joins TRBV19 to TRBJ1-5, with D unclear. V was trimmed by 6 bases and J by 0 bases, leaving 9 bases between them. Germline V lookup: CDR1 LNHDA, CDR2 SQIVND (reference sequence). The CDR3 sequence is 14 residues long. Here the CDR3 DNA reads TGTGCCAGTAGGGACGGCTATAGCAATCAGCCCCAGCATTTT. It codes for CASRDGYSNQPQHF.

The chain is built from TRBV11-1 and TRBJ2-3; TRBD2 matches 8 bases. V was pared by 5 bases and J by 7 bases, with 11 bases of the junction left unmatched. The CDR3 length is 15 residues. Germline assignment: CDR1 SGHAT and CDR2 FQDESV (reference sequence). In DNA, the CDR3 is TGTGCCAGCAGCCAGAGCGGGGGACCCATTCATACGCAGTATTTT. It is translated as CASSQSGGPIHTQYF.

The chain employs TRBV6-1 and TRBJ1-1; a possible D gene is TRBD1 (5 bases). V lost 5 bases and J 6 bases, leaving 16 bases between the germline ends. This CDR3 is 14 amino acids long. Looked up from germline, CDR1 is MNHNS and CDR2 is SASEGT. DNA for the CDR3: TGTGCCAGCAGTTATCCAGGGAGAGGGGCTGAAGCTTTCTTT. As protein: CASSYPGRGAEAFF.

The chain couples TRBV28 to TRBJ2-2; the D gene is possibly TRBD2 (6 bases). Trimming stripped 6 bases from V and 1 base from J, with 12 bases between. The germline CDR1 and CDR2 sequences are MDHEN and SYDVKM. The CDR3 is made up of 15 amino acids. The CDR3 sequence is CASSPGGMNTGELFF. CDR3 DNA sequence: TGTGCCAGCAGCCCCGGGGGTATGAACACCGGGGAGCTGTTTTTT.

V gene TRBV7-2 combines with J gene TRBJ2-7; D gene unclear. Germline lookup yields CDR1 SGHTA and CDR2 FQGNSA. This CDR3 region has 13 residues. V was pared by 0 bases and J by 2 bases, with 5 bases between. The CDR3 nucleotides are TGTGCCAGCAGCTTAGCTAAAGCCTACGAGCAGTACTTC. Its translation: CASSLAKAYEQYF.

V gene TRBV13 combines with J gene TRBJ2-3, with D perhaps TRBD1 or TRBD2 (6 bases each). In germline, CDR1 is PRHDT, CDR2 FYEKMQ (reference sequence). V was clipped by 5 bases and J by 6 bases, with 21 bases between them. The CDR3 is 16 amino acids. In nucleotides, the CDR3 is TGTGCCAGCAGCAGTACCTCGGGGCGAGGGGGGGATACGCAGTATTTT. Protein: CASSSTSGRGGDTQYF. The whole variable domain, filled in from reference TRBV13 and TRBJ2-3, reads AAGVIQSPRHLIKEKRETATLKCYPIPRHDTVYWYQQGPGQDPQFLISFYEKMQSDKGSIPDRFSAQQFSDYHSELNMSSLELGDSALYFCASSSTSGRGGDTQYFGPGTRLTVL.

The V call is TRBV5-1, the J call TRBJ2-1, with 8 bases fitting TRBD2. CDR3 length: 17 residues. The germline V gene encodes CDR1 SGHRS and CDR2 YFSETQ. V shed 0 bases and J 6 bases; nucleotides not matched to a gene: 11. The CDR3 protein is CASSLGLTSERFNEQFF. Written as DNA, the CDR3 is TGCGCCAGCAGCTTGGGGCTGACTAGCGAGAGATTCAATGAGCAGTTCTTC.

This clone was seen a few times. This chain joins TRBV4-1 and TRBJ2-1, with 9 bases identical to TRBD2. V dropped 0 bases and J dropped 2; count of bases not matched to a gene: 5. Germline V gene sequence: CDR1 MGHRA, CDR2 YSYEKL. This CDR3 spans 17 amino acids. CDR3 in amino acids: CASSQESSGVTYNEQFF. The CDR3 DNA reads TGCGCCAGCAGCCAAGAGTCTAGCGGGGTTACCTACAATGAGCAGTTCTTC.

J is TRBJ1-6 and V is TRBV7-6, with 10 bases that match TRBD1. Germline V CDR1 and CDR2: SGHVS, FNYEAQ. With V trimmed by 4 bases and J by 6 bases, 6 bases remained unmatched. The CDR3 runs to 16 residues. The CDR3 spells CASSSGQGGGNSPLHF. The CDR3 DNA follows: TGTGCCAGCAGCTCAGGACAGGGGGGAGGTAATTCACCCCTCCACTTT.

This clone is deemed large. The chain employs TRBV24-1 and TRBJ2-6; no clear D gene. Germline V gene data show CDR1 as KGHDR and CDR2 as SFDVKD. Trimming took 5 bases from V and 8 from J, leaving 9 bases between them. CDR3 length: 13 residues. The CDR3 DNA is TGTGCCACCAGTGGAGTGGGGTCCAACGTCCTGACTTTC. It codes for CATSGVGSNVLTF.

The chain couples TRBV14 to TRBJ1-2, with TRBD1 matching 7 bases. CDR3 length: 15 residues. Germline loops: CDR1 SGHDN, CDR2 FVKESK. The ends lost 3 bases at V and 4 bases at J; junction bases unmatched: 8. CDR3 in DNA: TGTGCCAGCAGCCATAGGACAGGAACTAGCTATGGCTACACCTTC. Its translation is CASSHRTGTSYGYTF.

This clone showed up just a few times. This chain uses TRBV2 with TRBJ2-6; 7 bases line up with TRBD1. Germline CDR1 reads SNHLY; CDR2 reads FYNNEI. V shed 6 bases, J shed 2 bases, and the junction held 1 base outside the gene matches. The CDR3 totals 14 residues. The chain's CDR3 is CASSTGAGANVLTF. DNA for the CDR3: TGTGCCAGCAGCACAGGGGCTGGGGCCAACGTCCTGACTTTC.

This clone came up a few times. The V call is TRBV6-1, the J call TRBJ2-7; maybe TRBD1 (6 bases). Germline V gene sequence: CDR1 MNHNS, CDR2 SASEGT. With 2 bases removed from V and 1 base from J, the gap between germline ends came to 12 bases. The CDR3 length is 15 residues. The CDR3 loop is CASSEQGYWSYEQYF. In nucleotides, the CDR3 is TGTGCCAGCAGTGAACAGGGGTATTGGTCCTACGAGCAGTACTTC.

This clone showed up just a few times. Other DNA sequences in the sample encode the same CDR3. V usage is TRBV19 and J usage is TRBJ2-5; 8 positions match TRBD2. The CDR3 covers 15 residues. Germline V gene data show CDR1 as LNHDA and CDR2 as SQIVND (reference sequence). V trimming: 1 base; J trimming: 5 bases; junction bases outside the gene matches: 6. CDR3 DNA sequence: TGTGCCAGTAGTATAGCGGGGGGGCCGAGGGAGACCCAGTACTTC. Translated, it gives CASSIAGGPRETQYF.

This clone occurred once. The J gene is TRBJ1-1, the V gene TRBV7-9, with 7 positions matching TRBD1. Losses at the gene ends were 5 bases for V and 0 bases for J; bases not matched to a gene: 6. The CDR3 contains 15 residues. CDR1 and CDR2 from the germline V gene are SEHNR and FQNEAQ (reference sequence). CDR3 nucleotide sequence: TGTGCCAGCAGCGGGGGACAGCCACTGAACACTGAAGCTTTCTTT. Amino acid sequence: CASSGGQPLNTEAFF.

This clone was observed a single time. This chain joins TRBV7-2 and TRBJ2-7, with TRBD2 matching 8 bases. Unmatched junction bases numbered 6, after V lost 3 bases and J lost 5 bases. The CDR3 length is 14 residues. Germline lookup yields CDR1 SGHTA and CDR2 FQGNSA. CDR3: CASSFSGGPNEQYF. As DNA, the CDR3 is TGTGCCAGCAGCTTCTCGGGGGGGCCTAACGAGCAGTACTTC.

The chain is built from TRBV3-1 (or the pseudogene TRBV3-2) and TRBJ2-3, with D uncertain. The germline V gene has CDR1 LGHDT and CDR2 YNNKEL (reference sequence). The CDR3 is 15 amino acids. The V gene lost 1 base and the J gene lost 2 bases, with 10 bases spanning the gap. CDR3: CASSQGWGPTDTQYF. The CDR3 DNA sequence: TGTGCCAGCAGCCAAGGGTGGGGTCCCACAGATACGCAGTATTTT.

The chain is built from TRBV7-9 and TRBJ2-7; D is uncertain. CDR3 length: 12 amino acids. The germline V and J ends were trimmed by 3 bases and 2 bases, with 5 bases remaining between them. Per germline, CDR1 SEHNR and CDR2 FQNEAQ (reference sequence). The CDR3 bases are TGTGCCAGCAGCTTCGCAGCCTACGAGCAGTACTTC. Residues: CASSFAAYEQYF.

The chain combines TRBV6-6 with TRBJ2-7; possibly TRBD1 for D (5 bases). With 5 bases removed from V and 2 bases from J, the gap between germline ends came to 19 bases. Germline V lookup: CDR1 MNHNY, CDR2 SVGAGI (reference sequence). The CDR3 consists of 16 residues. In nucleotides, the CDR3 is TGTGCCAGCAGTGGGGCGGTCAGTGAGCGCGCCTACGAGCAGTACTTC. Translating gives CASSGAVSERAYEQYF.

The genes are TRBV6-2 or TRBV6-3 and TRBJ1-1; D unresolved. The CDR3 runs 12 residues. The germline V gene has CDR1 MNHEY and CDR2 SVGEGT. V gave up 6 bases and J gave up 8 bases, with 13 bases separating them. The CDR3 here is CASSPALREAFF. CDR3 DNA sequence: TGTGCCAGCAGCCCTGCTTTGAGGGAAGCTTTCTTT.

V usage is TRBV28 and J usage is TRBJ2-5; tentatively, D is TRBD2 (5 bases). The CDR3 contains 14 residues. Germline V gene data show CDR1 as MDHEN and CDR2 as SYDVKM. V was cut by 8 bases and J by 5 bases, with 18 bases left in between. CDR3 bases: TGTGCCAGCGGACTCCCGGGCCCCCGGGAGACCCAGTACTTC. Its translation: CASGLPGPRETQYF.

This chain uses TRBV19 with TRBJ1-3; unclear D gene. The germline gives CDR1 LNHDA, CDR2 SQIVND (reference sequence). V was trimmed by 8 bases and J by 4 bases, leaving 9 bases between them. The CDR3 has 12 residues. CDR3 DNA: TGTGCCAGTCTGGGTGGCGGAAACACCATATATTTT. Its protein product is CASLGGGNTIYF. Combining the CDR3 with reference TRBV19 and TRBJ1-3 gives the whole variable domain DGGITQSPKYLFRKEGQNVTLSCEQNLNHDAMYWYRQDPGQGLRLIYYSQIVNDFQKGDIAEGYSVSREKKESFPLTVTSAQKNPTAFYLCASLGGGNTIYFGEGSWLTVV.

This chain joins TRBV19 and TRBJ2-5; 11 bases line up with TRBD1. The CDR3 has 13 residues. Germline values: CDR1 LNHDA, CDR2 SQIVND (reference sequence). The J segment lost 3 bases and the V segment lost 6 bases, leaving 0 bases of the junction unmatched. The CDR3 spells CASRGQGEETQYF. For the CDR3, the DNA is TGTGCCAGTAGGGGACAGGGGGAAGAGACCCAGTACTTC.

This chain uses TRBV19 with TRBJ1-2; weak D call: TRBD1 (6 bases). Trimming shortened V by 0 bases and J by 5 bases, and 10 bases separated the two germline ends. CDR1 LNHDA and CDR2 SQIVND come from the germline V gene (reference sequence). The CDR3 length is 14 residues. The chain's CDR3 is CASSIDTGRYGYTF. CDR3 in DNA: TGTGCCAGTAGTATAGACACAGGGAGGTATGGCTACACCTTC.